The 10 T cell receptor beta chains in this list originate from one sample, sequenced in a study of blood T cell repertoires in COVID-19. The assay was immunoSEQ multiplex PCR, and TCRdb's table has in-frame clones only and misses some. The sample consists of around 290,000 clones, roughly 90% of them appearing once. The sequencing input was PBMCs or T cells enriched from blood (not recorded which). Source of these receptors: a woman aged 25 to 39 who had recovered from COVID-19.

This clone occurred once. The V and J genes are TRBV28 and TRBJ1-2; D unclear. The CDR3 is 11 amino acids. Germline loops: CDR1 MDHEN, CDR2 SYDVKM. Trimming removed 3 bases from V and 6 bases from J, with 5 bases in between. DNA for the CDR3: TGTGCCAGCAGTTTTAGTGATGGCTACACCTTC. Amino acids: CASSFSDGYTF.

The chain combines TRBV28 with TRBJ2-5; possibly TRBD2 for D (5 bases). CDR3 length: 14 residues. From germline, CDR1 is MDHEN and CDR2 SYDVKM. V lost 3 bases to trimming and J lost 2 bases, with 10 bases between them. CDR3 in amino acids: CASSLPAAQETQYF. The CDR3 bases are TGTGCCAGCAGTTTGCCAGCGGCACAAGAGACCCAGTACTTC. Combining the CDR3 with reference TRBV28 and TRBJ2-5 gives the whole variable domain DVKVTQSSRYLVKRTGEKVFLECVQDMDHENMFWYRQDPGLGLRLIYFSYDVKMKEKGDIPEGYSVSREKKERFSLILESASTNQTSMYLCASSLPAAQETQYFGPGTRLLVL.

V is TRBV30 and J is TRBJ2-2, with D possibly TRBD2 on 5 matching bases. The V gene's germline CDR1 is GTSNPN and CDR2 SVGIG (reference sequence). This CDR3 comprises 13 residues. Trimming left V 0 bases short and J 5 bases short, with 7 bases between. The CDR3 here is CAWSVRGTGELFF. For the CDR3, the DNA is TGTGCCTGGAGTGTACGAGGGACCGGGGAGCTGTTTTTT.

The chain combines TRBV3-1 (or the pseudogene TRBV3-2) with TRBJ1-2; D gene ambiguous. CDR1 LGHDT and CDR2 YNNKEL come from the germline V gene (reference sequence). V lost 3 bases and J lost 4, with 15 bases in between. The CDR3 runs to 15 residues. The CDR3 sequence is CASSQLKWLGYGYTF. The CDR3, as DNA: TGTGCCAGCAGCCAGTTGAAATGGCTTGGCTATGGCTACACCTTC.

This clone occurred once. The V and J genes are TRBV5-5 and TRBJ2-7; TRBD1 matches at 7 bases. Germline V gene sequence: CDR1 SGHKS, CDR2 YYEKEE (reference sequence). With 3 bases clipped from V and 1 base from J, the junction kept 13 bases outside the gene matches. This CDR3 contains 17 residues. Here the CDR3 reads CASSSTGSLKSSYEQYF. Written as DNA, the CDR3 is TGTGCCAGCAGCTCGACAGGGTCCCTGAAATCTTCCTACGAGCAGTACTTC.

This clone occurred once. The chain uses TRBV19 and TRBJ1-2; D unclear. From germline, CDR1 is LNHDA and CDR2 SQIVND (reference sequence). The CDR3 contains 15 residues. Trimming left V 0 bases short and J 4 bases short, with 12 bases between. The CDR3 sequence: CASSIDFNSVYGYTF. The CDR3 nucleotides are TGTGCCAGTAGTATAGATTTCAACTCCGTCTATGGCTACACCTTC.

This chain joins TRBV10-2 and TRBJ2-3; TRBD1 agrees at 10 bases. The V gene end was trimmed by 4 bases and the J gene end by 6 bases; junction bases not matched to a gene: 4. The CDR3 is made up of 14 amino acids. CDR1 is WSHSY, CDR2 SAAADI, per germline. The CDR3 DNA reads TGCGCCAGCAGTGCCGACAGGGGGCGGGATACGCAGTATTTT. It translates to CASSADRGRDTQYF.

The gene calls are TRBV19 and TRBJ2-1, with 9 bases identical to TRBD2. V lost 5 bases and J lost 8; bases outside the gene matches: 16. There are 17 residues in the CDR3. Germline V gene lookup returns CDR1 LNHDA and CDR2 SQIVND (reference sequence). The CDR3 spells CASSPRILGVAGDEQFF. The CDR3 DNA reads TGTGCCAGTAGTCCAAGGATCCTCGGGGTAGCGGGAGATGAGCAGTTCTTC.

This clone has only one observation. V is TRBV9 and J is TRBJ1-3, with a weak D call TRBD1 (6 bases). Trimming removed 4 bases from V and 0 bases from J, with 20 bases in between. In germline, CDR1 is SGDLS, CDR2 YYNGEE. The CDR3 consists of 18 residues. CDR3 protein: CASSPRTAEFYSGNTIYF. Written as DNA, the CDR3 is TGTGCCAGCAGCCCCCGGACAGCTGAGTTCTACTCTGGAAACACCATATATTTT.

This chain links TRBV7-2 with TRBJ2-3; 9 bases match TRBD2. This CDR3 spans 16 amino acids. Unmatched junction bases numbered 5, after V lost 4 bases and J lost 0 bases. Germline CDR1 reads SGHTA; CDR2 reads FQGNSA. The CDR3: CASSSTTSGSTDTQYF. CDR3 coding DNA: TGTGCCAGCAGCTCTACGACTAGCGGCAGCACAGATACGCAGTATTTT.